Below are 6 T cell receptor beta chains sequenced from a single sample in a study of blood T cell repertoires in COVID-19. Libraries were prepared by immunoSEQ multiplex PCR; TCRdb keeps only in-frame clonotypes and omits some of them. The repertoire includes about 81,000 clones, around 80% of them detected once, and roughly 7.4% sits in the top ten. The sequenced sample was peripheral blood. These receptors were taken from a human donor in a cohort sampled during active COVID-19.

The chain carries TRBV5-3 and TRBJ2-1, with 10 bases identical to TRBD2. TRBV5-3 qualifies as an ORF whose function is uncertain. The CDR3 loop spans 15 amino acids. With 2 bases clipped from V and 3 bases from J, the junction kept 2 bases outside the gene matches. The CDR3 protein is CARSLASGGYNEQFF. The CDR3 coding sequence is TGTGCCAGAAGCTTAGCTAGCGGGGGCTACAATGAGCAGTTCTTC.

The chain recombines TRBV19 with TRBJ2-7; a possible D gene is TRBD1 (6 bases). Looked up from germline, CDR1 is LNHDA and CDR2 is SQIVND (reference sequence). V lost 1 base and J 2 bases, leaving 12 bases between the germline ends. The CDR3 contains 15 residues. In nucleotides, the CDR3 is TGTGCCAGTAGTATAGGAACCAGGGGCCCCTACGAGCAGTACTTC. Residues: CASSIGTRGPYEQYF.

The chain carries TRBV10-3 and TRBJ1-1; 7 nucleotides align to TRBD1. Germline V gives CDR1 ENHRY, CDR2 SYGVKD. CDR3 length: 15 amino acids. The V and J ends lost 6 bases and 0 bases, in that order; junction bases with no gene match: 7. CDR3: CAISDLDRVNTEAFF. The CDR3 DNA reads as TGTGCCATCAGCGATCTAGACAGGGTGAACACTGAAGCTTTCTTT.

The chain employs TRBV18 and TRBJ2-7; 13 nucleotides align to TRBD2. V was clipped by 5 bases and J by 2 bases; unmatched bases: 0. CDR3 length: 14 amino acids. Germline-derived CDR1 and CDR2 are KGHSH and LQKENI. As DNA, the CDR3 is TGTGCCAGCTCAGGGACTAGCGGGGCCTACGAGCAGTACTTC. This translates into CASSGTSGAYEQYF.

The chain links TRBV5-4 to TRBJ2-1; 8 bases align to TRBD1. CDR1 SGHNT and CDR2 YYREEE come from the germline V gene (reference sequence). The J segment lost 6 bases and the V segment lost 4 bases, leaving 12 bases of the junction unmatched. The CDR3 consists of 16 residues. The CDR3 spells CASSIKTGETVNEQFF. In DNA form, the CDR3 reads TGTGCCAGCAGCATTAAGACAGGGGAAACTGTCAATGAGCAGTTCTTC.

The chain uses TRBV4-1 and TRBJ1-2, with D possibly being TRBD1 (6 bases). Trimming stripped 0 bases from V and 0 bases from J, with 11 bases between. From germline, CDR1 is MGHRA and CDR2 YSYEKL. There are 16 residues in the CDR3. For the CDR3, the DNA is TGCGCCAGCAGCCAAGATGAGTACAGGGCTAACTATGGCTACACCTTC. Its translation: CASSQDEYRANYGYTF.